The 2 T cell receptor beta chains reported below all come from one sample, sequenced in a study of CD8+CD57+ T cells in acquired aplastic anemia. The study profiled TCR beta VDJ and CDR3 using genomic DNA as template. One entry per CDR3 protein, called by TCRdb with MiXCR from the reads. The table shows 400,000 to 450,000 distinct CDR3 sequences, with about two thirds occurring only once. Material: sorted CD4+, CD8+, or CD8+CD57+ T cells (not recorded which) from PBMCs. Receptors were obtained from a human donor in good health, serving as a control.

A note on this clonotype: The CDR3 does not close with the conserved phenylalanine or tryptophan, likely indicating a read error. The chain links TRBV12-3 or TRBV12-4 to TRBJ2-5; D is unclear. Trimming stripped 0 bases from V and 7 bases from J, with 12 bases between. The CDR3 is 14 amino acids. CDR3 nucleotide sequence: TGTGCCAGCAGTTTAGCTGGCTCCGGGCGGACCCAGTACTCC. This codes for CASSLAGSGRTQYS.

This clonotype showed up many times. V usage is TRBV5-6 and J usage is TRBJ2-1, with 8 bases matching TRBD2. The CDR3 covers 15 residues. After removal of 4 bases from V and 6 bases from J, the junction contained 9 bases not matched to a gene. Germline CDR1 and CDR2: SGHDT and YYEEEE. The CDR3 coding sequence is TGTGCCAGCAGCGCCGGGACTAGGGTAGGCAATGAGCAGTTCTTC. Protein product: CASSAGTRVGNEQFF.